This T cell receptor (beta chain) was observed in a study of T cell responses to AZD1222 COVID-19 vaccine. Findings and limits, study-wide: Females made up more of the donors, who were largely white British, and clonal diversity may have come out too low.

As for this clone: Its antigen is currently unknown.

CDR3 length: 14 amino acids. The germline V and J ends were trimmed by 0 bases and 7 bases, with 7 bases remaining between them. The V gene's germline CDR1 is LGHDT and CDR2 YNNKEL (reference sequence). The data were produced by immunoSEQ multiplex PCR, yet TCRdb's version contains in-frame clones alone and is incomplete. The sample has approximately 120,000 clones, around 87% seen once; the top ten hold over 9.5%. Specimen: peripheral blood, collected on day 0 of AZD1222 vaccination. The TCR sequence derives from an adult in good health. The V and J genes are TRBV3-1 (or the pseudogene TRBV3-2) and TRBJ1-6; possible D gene TRBD1, 5 bases. For the CDR3, the DNA is TGTGCCAGCAGCCAAGATGGGGGAAATTCACCCCTCCACTTT. Translated: CASSQDGGNSPLHF.